Listed below are T cell receptor beta chains from one sample, sequenced in a study of radiotherapy plus CTLA-4 blockade in lung cancer. Produced via immunoSEQ multiplex PCR; TCRdb's table is partial and in-frame only. The table includes more than 50,000 clones, roughly 76% detected once. The starting material was peripheral blood, obtained from a patient treated with radiotherapy plus ipilimumab. The receptors shown here come from a human donor with non-small cell lung cancer who had a complete response to radiotherapy plus ipilimumab. Each CDR3 is given with its conserved first and last residue. The D gene is left open where the match is weak. Rows give clone size only sometimes, using once, few, many, or a class for an expanded clone.

j_call: TRBJ2-3
clone_size: NA
v_call: TRBV4-3
d_call: NA
cdr3_aa: CASAQGTDTQYF
cdr3_nt: TGCGCCAGTGCACAGGGTACAGATACGCAGTATTTT

j_call: TRBJ2-5
clone_size: NA
v_call: TRBV10-1
d_call: NA
cdr3_aa: CASSRGGVGQETQYF
cdr3_nt: TGCGCCAGCTCCCGGGGAGGCGTCGGACAAGAGACCCAGTACTTC

j_call: TRBJ1-2
clone_size: NA
v_call: TRBV6-5
d_call: NA
cdr3_aa: CASSYMGVGGYGYTF
cdr3_nt: TGTGCCAGCAGTTACATGGGCGTTGGAGGCTATGGCTACACCTTC

j_call: TRBJ2-1
clone_size: NA
v_call: TRBV7-2
d_call: NA
cdr3_aa: CASSYGIYNEQFF
cdr3_nt: TGTGCCAGCAGCTACGGGATCTACAATGAGCAGTTCTTC

j_call: TRBJ2-1
clone_size: NA
v_call: TRBV7-2
d_call: NA
cdr3_aa: CASSSRERFNEQFF
cdr3_nt: TGTGCCAGCAGTTCCCGGGAACGATTTAATGAGCAGTTCTTC

j_call: TRBJ2-3
clone_size: once
v_call: TRBV11-2
d_call: NA
cdr3_aa: CASSLDLGRATHTQYF
cdr3_nt: TGTGCCAGCAGCTTAGATCTGGGCAGGGCAACCCATACGCAGTATTTT

j_call: TRBJ1-6
clone_size: NA
v_call: TRBV11-2
d_call: NA
cdr3_aa: CASSLAGLNSPLHF
cdr3_nt: TGTGCCAGCAGCTTAGCAGGTCTTAATTCACCCCTCCACTTT

j_call: TRBJ1-2
clone_size: NA
v_call: TRBV6-1
d_call: NA
cdr3_aa: CASSGRTDHYGYTF
cdr3_nt: TGTGCCAGCAGTGGACGGACAGATCACTATGGCTACACCTTC

j_call: TRBJ1-5
clone_size: NA
v_call: TRBV19
d_call: NA
cdr3_aa: CASSIGSGVSVQPQHF
cdr3_nt: TGTGCCAGTAGTATAGGTTCCGGGGTGTCGGTGCAGCCCCAGCATTTT

j_call: TRBJ1-5
clone_size: NA
v_call: TRBV7-9
d_call: NA
cdr3_aa: CASSLQGNQPQHF
cdr3_nt: TGTGCCAGCAGCCTACAGGGCAATCAGCCCCAGCATTTT

j_call: TRBJ1-1
clone_size: NA
v_call: TRBV19
d_call: TRBD1
cdr3_aa: CASSDRVGAEAFF
cdr3_nt: TGTGCCAGTAGTGACAGGGTCGGAGCTGAAGCTTTCTTT

j_call: TRBJ2-3
clone_size: NA
v_call: TRBV13
d_call: NA
cdr3_aa: CASSLPSGGGSTDTQYF
cdr3_nt: TGTGCCAGCAGCTTACCTAGCGGAGGGGGGAGCACAGATACGCAGTATTTT

j_call: TRBJ1-1
clone_size: few
v_call: TRBV10-3
d_call: NA
cdr3_aa: CAISESKGVWDTEAFF
cdr3_nt: TGTGCCATCAGTGAGTCTAAAGGGGTTTGGGACACTGAAGCTTTCTTT

j_call: TRBJ2-7
clone_size: NA
v_call: TRBV7-2
d_call: TRBD1
cdr3_aa: CASSLGRRGRDGSYEQYF
cdr3_nt: TGTGCCAGCAGCTTAGGGCGCAGGGGGCGCGACGGCTCCTACGAGCAGTACTTC

j_call: TRBJ1-3
clone_size: NA
v_call: TRBV11-3
d_call: TRBD1
cdr3_aa: CASSNGARRDRRGNTIYF
cdr3_nt: TGTGCCAGCAGCAACGGGGCCCGTCGGGACAGGCGTGGAAACACCATATATTTT

j_call: TRBJ1-2
clone_size: few
v_call: TRBV7-8
d_call: TRBD1
cdr3_aa: CASTNRDSGGYTF
cdr3_nt: TGTGCCAGCACCAACAGGGACAGTGGTGGCTACACCTTC

j_call: TRBJ1-5
clone_size: NA
v_call: TRBV2
d_call: TRBD1
cdr3_aa: CASRNDRGFQPQHF
cdr3_nt: TGTGCCAGCAGAAACGACAGGGGGTTTCAGCCCCAGCATTTT

j_call: TRBJ1-1
clone_size: NA
v_call: TRBV5-1
d_call: TRBD1
cdr3_aa: CASSSSGERGQALSFF
cdr3_nt: TGCGCCAGCAGTTCCAGCGGAGAGAGGGGACAGGCACTATCTTTCTTT

j_call: TRBJ1-6
clone_size: NA
v_call: TRBV29-1
d_call: TRBD1
cdr3_aa: CSVEDGQGSSYNSPLHF
cdr3_nt: TGCAGCGTTGAAGATGGACAGGGAAGTTCCTATAATTCACCCCTCCACTTT

j_call: TRBJ2-7
clone_size: NA
v_call: TRBV5-1
d_call: NA
cdr3_aa: CASKIGSRTTYEQYF
cdr3_nt: TGCGCCAGCAAGATCGGGAGTCGGACGACCTACGAGCAGTACTTC

j_call: TRBJ2-7
clone_size: NA
v_call: TRBV6-1
d_call: TRBD1
cdr3_aa: CAINSDRGYEQYF
cdr3_nt: TGTGCCATCAACTCGGACAGGGGCTACGAGCAGTACTTC